The 27 T cell receptor beta chains reported below all come from one sample, sequenced in a study of T cell responses to AZD1222 COVID-19 vaccine. Only in-frame clones appear in the TCRdb table, and some are missing; sequencing was by immunoSEQ multiplex PCR. The sample has tens of thousands of clones; 86% are singletons. Sequenced here: peripheral blood, sampled on day 0 of AZD1222 vaccination. The receptors originated from an adult in good health.

Details on this clone: The sample carries other DNA sequences with the same CDR3. The CDR3 DNA sequence: TGCAGTGCTAGCTTGAACACTGAAGCTTTCTTT. Protein product: CSASLNTEAFF. The V call is TRBV20-1, the J call TRBJ1-1; the D is unclear. The CDR3 covers 11 residues. The V gene's germline CDR1 is DFQATT and CDR2 SNEGSKA (reference sequence). V was pared by 3 bases and J by 0 bases, with 2 bases between.

The gene calls are TRBV6-6 and TRBJ1-4; the D is unclear. Germline V gene lookup returns CDR1 MNHNY and CDR2 SVGAGI (reference sequence). The V end was cut by 3 bases, the J end by 0 bases, with 8 bases between. CDR3 length equals 15 residues. Written as DNA, the CDR3 is TGTGCCAGCAGTTATAGGCGAGCAACTAATGAAAAACTGTTTTTT. It encodes CASSYRRATNEKLFF.

The chain combines TRBV3-1 (or the pseudogene TRBV3-2) with TRBJ1-4; no clear D gene. There are 14 residues in the CDR3. Trimming shortened V by 2 bases and J by 8 bases, and 12 bases separated the two germline ends. CDR1 and CDR2 from the germline V gene are LGHDT and YNNKEL (reference sequence). CDR3 coding DNA: TGTGCCAGCAGCCAAAGGTCGGGTGCCGAAAAACTGTTTTTT. This sequence encodes CASSQRSGAEKLFF.

The gene calls are TRBV9 and TRBJ2-7; unclear D gene. The CDR3 runs to 13 residues. V was trimmed by 1 base and J by 6 bases, leaving 11 bases between them. CDR1 and CDR2 from the germline V gene are SGDLS and YYNGEE. The CDR3 DNA reads as TGTGCCAGCAGCGTACTACCGTTTCGCGAGCAGTACTTC. This codes for CASSVLPFREQYF. The complete variable domain, with remaining parts taken from reference TRBV9 and TRBJ2-7, reads DSGVTQTPKHLITATGQRVTLRCSPRSGDLSVYWYQQSLDQGLQFLIQYYNGEERAKGNILERFSAQQFPDLHSELNLSSLELGDSALYFCASSVLPFREQYFGPGTRLTVT.

The gene calls are TRBV5-1 and TRBJ1-6, with 7 bases fitting TRBD1. Germline CDR1 is SGHRS and CDR2 is YFSETQ. The CDR3 length is 16 residues. The ends lost 4 bases at V and 5 bases at J; junction bases unmatched: 9. CDR3 region: CASSITGAGDNSPLHF. The CDR3 DNA is TGCGCCAGCAGCATTACAGGGGCCGGGGATAATTCACCCCTCCACTTT.

The rearrangement uses TRBV4-2 and TRBJ2-7; D is uncertain. The CDR3 spans 13 residues. The germline V and J ends were trimmed by 3 bases and 5 bases, with 11 bases remaining between them. Germline-derived CDR1 and CDR2 are LGHNA and YNFKEQ. CDR3 bases: TGTGCCAGCAGCCATGGGGATCCCAACGAGCAGTACTTC. Translated: CASSHGDPNEQYF.

The genes are TRBV27 and TRBJ1-5; 9 bases line up with TRBD1. In germline, CDR1 is MNHEY, CDR2 SMNVEV (reference sequence). This CDR3 comprises 14 residues. The V segment lost 5 bases and the J segment 9 bases; nucleotides outside the gene matches: 8. The CDR3 DNA is TGTGCCAGCAGTCCCCCGGGACAGGGAGTGCCCCAGCATTTT. It specifies CASSPPGQGVPQHF.

This clone was counted only a few times. The chain carries TRBV6-1 and TRBJ1-2; D might be TRBD1 (5 bases). The CDR3 runs 18 residues. Germline V gene sequence: CDR1 MNHNS, CDR2 SASEGT. V was trimmed by 2 bases and J by 8 bases, leaving 27 bases between them. CDR3 nucleotide sequence: TGTGCCAGCAGTGAACCCTCAGAAACCCTCACAGGAGGAGAAGGCTACACCTTC. This encodes CASSEPSETLTGGEGYTF.

V is TRBV4-3 and J is TRBJ2-3; 8 nucleotides align to TRBD2. This CDR3 spans 16 amino acids. After removal of 0 bases from V and 4 bases from J, the junction contained 6 bases not matched to a gene. Germline CDR1 is LGHNA and CDR2 is YSLEER. The CDR3 spells CASSQERLAIADTQYF. DNA of the CDR3: TGCGCCAGCAGCCAAGAAAGACTAGCGATCGCAGATACGCAGTATTTT.

This chain joins TRBV6-5 and TRBJ1-2; 7 positions agree with TRBD1. The CDR3 has 15 residues. V shed 6 bases, J shed 0 bases, and the junction held 7 bases outside the gene matches. Germline assignment: CDR1 MNHEY and CDR2 SVGAGI. The CDR3 loop is CASRGGDSPNYGYTF. CDR3 nucleotide sequence: TGTGCCAGCAGAGGAGGGGACAGCCCTAACTATGGCTACACCTTC.

The rearrangement joins TRBV28 to TRBJ1-2; 7 nucleotides agree with TRBD1. J was trimmed by 4 bases and V by 2 bases; bases with no gene match: 7. Germline CDR1 MDHEN, CDR2 SYDVKM. This CDR3 comprises 15 residues. This CDR3 reads CASSLGGQSIYGYTF. The CDR3 DNA is TGTGCCAGCAGTTTAGGGGGACAGTCCATCTATGGCTACACCTTC.

V gene TRBV4-3 combines with J gene TRBJ2-3; 16 nucleotides match TRBD2. This CDR3 has 19 residues. Germline values: CDR1 LGHNA, CDR2 YSLEER. Trimming cost V 1 base and J 9 bases; bases outside gene matches: 13. This chain's CDR3 is CASSQGEPGLAGGVQTQYF. The CDR3 coding sequence is TGCGCCAGCAGCCAAGGGGAACCGGGACTAGCGGGGGGGGTGCAGACGCAGTATTTT.

The chain has TRBV28 and TRBJ2-1; 9 bases agree with TRBD2. This CDR3 has 14 amino acids. Germline lookup yields CDR1 MDHEN and CDR2 SYDVKM. With 8 bases clipped from V and 6 bases from J, the junction kept 8 bases outside the gene matches. Written as DNA, the CDR3 is TGTGCCAGCCATTTAGCGGGAGAGGTCAATGAGCAGTTCTTC. Amino acid sequence: CASHLAGEVNEQFF.

This sequence joins TRBV5-3 and TRBJ2-7, with D tentatively TRBD2 (6 bases). TRBV5-3 is reported as an ORF; its role is uncertain. The CDR3 totals 15 residues. Trimming shortened V by 3 bases and J by 3 bases, and 16 bases separated the two germline ends. Here the CDR3 DNA reads TGTGCCAGAAGCTCCCCTTGGGGAGGATACTACGAGCAGTACTTC. This translates into CARSSPWGGYYEQYF.

The rearrangement uses TRBV4-2 and TRBJ2-2; TRBD2 aligns across 8 bases. Germline assignment: CDR1 LGHNA and CDR2 YNFKEQ. This CDR3 comprises 19 residues. J was trimmed by 4 bases and V by 0 bases; bases with no gene match: 13. CDR3 protein: CASSQDFAGGPLSTGELFF. CDR3 sequence (DNA): TGTGCCAGCAGCCAAGATTTTGCGGGGGGACCCTTAAGCACCGGGGAGCTGTTTTTT.

The J gene is TRBJ2-3, the V gene TRBV5-1, with D possibly matching TRBD2 (6 bases). Germline assignment: CDR1 SGHRS and CDR2 YFSETQ. This CDR3 is built from 18 residues. V shed 0 bases and J shed 3 bases, with 20 bases lying between them. This chain's CDR3 is CASSLARISWRGTDTQYF. The CDR3 DNA is TGCGCCAGCAGCTTGGCCAGGATTAGTTGGCGGGGAACAGATACGCAGTATTTT.

The chain links TRBV27 to TRBJ2-7; D is possibly TRBD2 (6 bases). Trimming pared 0 bases from V and 0 bases from J, leaving 9 bases between. Per the germline V gene, CDR1 is MNHEY and CDR2 is SMNVEV (reference sequence). CDR3 length: 15 amino acids. The CDR3 coding sequence is TGTGCCAGCAGTTTATCCGGGAGCACCTCCTACGAGCAGTACTTC. This gives the protein CASSLSGSTSYEQYF.

V usage is TRBV12-3 or TRBV12-4 and J usage is TRBJ1-4, with D uncertain. The CDR3 spans 11 residues. Trimming removed 3 bases at V and 8 bases at J, with 4 bases between. CDR3 sequence (DNA): TGTGCCAGCAGTTTGGGGGAAAAACTGTTTTTT. Translating gives CASSLGEKLFF.

The chain's CDR3 is CASSIRLLGQPQHF. The CDR3 bases are TGTGCCAGTAGTATCCGTCTCTTGGGTCAGCCCCAGCATTTT. The V gene is TRBV19, the J gene TRBJ1-5; D gene ambiguous. V was clipped by 3 bases and J by 6 bases, with 12 bases between them. The CDR3 contains 14 residues. The germline gives CDR1 LNHDA, CDR2 SQIVND (reference sequence). Based on the CDR3 plus reference TRBV19 and TRBJ1-5, the full variable domain is DGGITQSPKYLFRKEGQNVTLSCEQNLNHDAMYWYRQDPGQGLRLIYYSQIVNDFQKGDIAEGYSVSREKKESFPLTVTSAQKNPTAFYLCASSIRLLGQPQHFGDGTRLSIL.

This clone was observed a few times. This rearrangement joins TRBV27 to TRBJ2-3; no reliable D call. The CDR3 spans 15 residues. The germline CDR1 and CDR2 sequences are MNHEY and SMNVEV (reference sequence). V dropped 8 bases and J dropped 0 bases, with 15 bases sitting between them. The CDR3 region has the DNA TGTGCCAGCCTTAAAAAGCCCTCTAGCACAGATACGCAGTATTTT. This codes for CASLKKPSSTDTQYF.

V and J are TRBV28 and TRBJ2-7; D is undetermined. The germline V gene has CDR1 MDHEN and CDR2 SYDVKM. The CDR3 length is 15 residues. Between the trimmed V and J ends, which lost 5 bases and 0 bases, there was a span of 14 bases. The CDR3 DNA is TGTGCCAGCAGTCCCCACGGGTCGGTCTCCTACGAGCAGTACTTC. Translation gives CASSPHGSVSYEQYF.

As for this clone: The germline gene is not matched at one end of the junction; a read error may be the cause. This chain uses TRBV7-9 with TRBJ1-2; D gene uncertain. Looked up from germline, CDR1 is SEHNR and CDR2 is FQNEAQ (reference sequence). The CDR3 totals 9 residues. In DNA form, the CDR3 reads TGTGCCAGCAGCACCAATGGGTCCTTC. Translation gives CASSTNGSF.

This chain joins TRBV18 and TRBJ1-3; D is unresolved. Germline V lookup: CDR1 KGHSH, CDR2 LQKENI. The CDR3 is 13 amino acids. Between the trimmed V and J ends, which lost 2 bases and 4 bases, there was a span of 6 bases. Written as DNA, the CDR3 is TGTGCCAGCTCACCAGGCGACGGAAACACCATATATTTT. Its translation: CASSPGDGNTIYF.

This chain connects TRBV27 to TRBJ2-1; D may correspond to TRBD1 or TRBD2 (6 bases each). The CDR3 is 16 residues long. Germline lookup yields CDR1 MNHEY and CDR2 SMNVEV (reference sequence). The ends were cut back, 6 bases at V and 0 bases at J, with 15 bases in the middle. The CDR3 DNA sequence: TGTGCCAGCAGCCGGGGGCGGGGAGGCTCCTACAATGAGCAGTTCTTC. It yields the protein CASSRGRGGSYNEQFF.

The chain carries TRBV5-4 and TRBJ2-1; TRBD2 matches 15 bases. CDR1 is SGHNT and CDR2 is YYREEE in the germline V gene (reference sequence). Unmatched junction bases numbered 7, after V lost 1 base and J lost 8 bases. The CDR3 consists of 17 residues. This CDR3 is CASSLKLWTSGRDEQFF. In DNA form, the CDR3 reads TGTGCCAGCAGCTTGAAATTGTGGACTAGCGGGAGGGATGAGCAGTTCTTC.

The chain combines TRBV9 with TRBJ1-1, with 7 bases lining up with TRBD1. The CDR3 sequence is 14 residues long. V trimming: 3 bases; J trimming: 1 base; junction bases outside the gene matches: 3. The germline V gene has CDR1 SGDLS and CDR2 YYNGEE. CDR3 in DNA: TGTGCCAGCAGCGCCGGGACAGCGAACACTGAAGCTTTCTTT. Translated: CASSAGTANTEAFF.

The chain links TRBV3-1 (or the pseudogene TRBV3-2) to TRBJ1-4; TRBD1 agrees at 7 bases. From germline, CDR1 is LGHDT and CDR2 YNNKEL (reference sequence). Trimming removed 4 bases from V and 8 bases from J; junction bases left unmatched: 10. The CDR3 contains 15 residues. CDR3 DNA sequence: TGTGCCAGCAGCCCACGACAGGGATTATCCGAAAAACTGTTTTTT. Translated: CASSPRQGLSEKLFF.